These T cell receptor beta chains were read from a single sample in a study of blood T cell repertoires in COVID-19. Profiling relied on immunoSEQ multiplex PCR, and the TCRdb table lists in-frame clones only, not all of them. The sample yields some 190,000 clones, around 82% seen once. The specimen was peripheral blood. Receptor source: a man older than 75 with COVID-19, enrolled during active disease. CDR3s include the opening cysteine and the closing phenylalanine or tryptophan. A D gene is named only where the DNA matches it firmly. Some rows have no size entry. The others give once, few or many, or a class for an expanded clone.

CDR3 protein: CASGDRANQPQHF
CDR3 DNA: TGTGCCTCGGGAGACAGGGCCAATCAGCCCCAGCATTTT
D gene: TRBD1
clone size: NA
CDR3 length: 13
V gene: TRBV2
J gene: TRBJ1-5

CDR3 protein: CASSLSGLNSNQPQHF
CDR3 DNA: TGTGCCAGCAGCTTGTCCGGACTGAATAGCAATCAGCCCCAGCATTTT
D gene: NA
clone size: NA
CDR3 length: 16
V gene: TRBV5-5
J gene: TRBJ1-5

CDR3 protein: CAAQTYNSPLHF
CDR3 DNA: TGCGCCGCCCAGACCTATAATTCACCCCTCCACTTT
D gene: NA
clone size: NA
CDR3 length: 12
V gene: TRBV10-2
J gene: TRBJ1-6

CDR3 protein: CASNPAGEYTGELFF
CDR3 DNA: TGTGCCAGTAACCCAGCGGGGGAGTACACCGGGGAGCTGTTTTTT
D gene: TRBD2
clone size: NA
CDR3 length: 15
V gene: TRBV19
J gene: TRBJ2-2

CDR3 protein: CASSESRNTGELFF
CDR3 DNA: TGTGCCAGCAGTGAATCCAGGAACACCGGGGAGCTGTTTTTT
D gene: NA
clone size: NA
CDR3 length: 14
V gene: TRBV2
J gene: TRBJ2-2

CDR3 protein: CASSLWEDQPQHF
CDR3 DNA: TGTGCCAGCAGCTTATGGGAGGATCAGCCCCAGCATTTT
D gene: NA
clone size: once
CDR3 length: 13
V gene: TRBV7-2
J gene: TRBJ1-5

CDR3 protein: CATSRGQGNQPQHF
CDR3 DNA: TGTGCCACCAGCAGGGGGCAGGGCAATCAGCCCCAGCATTTT
D gene: NA
clone size: NA
CDR3 length: 14
V gene: TRBV15
J gene: TRBJ1-5

CDR3 protein: CASSPQDIMNTEAFF
CDR3 DNA: TGTGCCAGCAGCCCTCAGGATATCATGAACACTGAAGCTTTCTTT
D gene: NA
clone size: NA
CDR3 length: 15
V gene: TRBV7-6
J gene: TRBJ1-1

CDR3 protein: CASGLDGQGGEQFF
CDR3 DNA: TGTGCTAGTGGTTTGGACGGACAGGGCGGTGAGCAGTTCTTC
D gene: TRBD1
clone size: NA
CDR3 length: 14
V gene: TRBV12-5
J gene: TRBJ2-1

CDR3 protein: CASSLFRVSGYNEQFF
CDR3 DNA: TGTGCCAGCAGTTTATTTCGGGTTAGTGGCTACAATGAGCAGTTCTTC
D gene: NA
clone size: few
CDR3 length: 16
V gene: TRBV27
J gene: TRBJ2-1

CDR3 protein: CASSVERGGLETQYF
CDR3 DNA: TGTGCCAGCAGCGTAGAGCGGGGGGGCCTCGAGACCCAGTACTTC
D gene: TRBD2
clone size: NA
CDR3 length: 15
V gene: TRBV9
J gene: TRBJ2-5

CDR3 protein: CAWTVQYGNTIYF
CDR3 DNA: TGTGCCTGGACCGTGCAGTATGGAAACACCATATATTTT
D gene: NA
clone size: few
CDR3 length: 13
V gene: TRBV30
J gene: TRBJ1-3

CDR3 protein: CATSDVGGYTF
CDR3 DNA: TGTGCCACCAGTGATGTCGGGGGCTACACCTTC
D gene: NA
clone size: NA
CDR3 length: 11
V gene: TRBV24-1
J gene: TRBJ1-2

CDR3 protein: CASSVHDREGTQYF
CDR3 DNA: TGTGCCAGCAGCGTCCACGACAGGGAAGGGACCCAGTACTTC
D gene: TRBD1
clone size: NA
CDR3 length: 14
V gene: TRBV7-9
J gene: TRBJ2-5

CDR3 protein: CASSIDQTDNQPQHF
CDR3 DNA: TGTGCCAGTAGTATAGATCAGACAGACAATCAGCCCCAGCATTTT
D gene: NA
clone size: NA
CDR3 length: 15
V gene: TRBV19
J gene: TRBJ1-5

CDR3 protein: CSVVVSKSSGNTIYF
CDR3 DNA: TGCAGCGTTGTCGTCTCCAAGAGCTCTGGAAACACCATATATTTT
D gene: NA
clone size: NA
CDR3 length: 15
V gene: TRBV29-1
J gene: TRBJ1-3

CDR3 protein: CASSSTGGGNEKLFF
CDR3 DNA: TGTGCCAGCAGCTCGACAGGGGGTGGTAATGAAAAACTGTTTTTT
D gene: TRBD1
clone size: NA
CDR3 length: 15
V gene: TRBV11-2
J gene: TRBJ1-4

CDR3 protein: CASRPGKRPYEKLFF
CDR3 DNA: TGTGCCAGCAGACCAGGGAAACGGCCTTACGAAAAACTGTTTTTT
D gene: NA
clone size: NA
CDR3 length: 15
V gene: TRBV14
J gene: TRBJ1-4

CDR3 protein: CASQGSGNTIYF
CDR3 DNA: TGTGCCAGCCAGGGCTCTGGAAACACCATATATTTT
D gene: NA
clone size: NA
CDR3 length: 12
V gene: TRBV9
J gene: TRBJ1-3

CDR3 protein: CASSVGTGWGHGYTF
CDR3 DNA: TGTGCCAGCAGCGTGGGGACAGGCTGGGGTCATGGCTACACCTTC
D gene: TRBD1
clone size: NA
CDR3 length: 15
V gene: TRBV9
J gene: TRBJ1-2

CDR3 protein: CASNHLRAGELFF
CDR3 DNA: TGTGCCAGCAACCATCTCAGGGCCGGGGAGCTGTTTTTT
D gene: NA
clone size: NA
CDR3 length: 13
V gene: TRBV11-3
J gene: TRBJ2-2

CDR3 protein: CASSAEDRGNDEQFF
CDR3 DNA: TGTGCCAGTAGTGCGGAGGACAGGGGGAACGATGAGCAGTTCTTC
D gene: TRBD1
clone size: once
CDR3 length: 15
V gene: TRBV19
J gene: TRBJ2-1

CDR3 protein: CASSLTGEGNQPQHF
CDR3 DNA: TGCGCCAGCAGCTTGACAGGGGAGGGCAATCAGCCCCAGCATTTT
D gene: TRBD1
clone size: once
CDR3 length: 15
V gene: TRBV5-1
J gene: TRBJ1-5

CDR3 protein: CASSLEGGNSPLHF
CDR3 DNA: TGTGCCAGCAGCTTGGAAGGGGGCAATTCACCCCTCCACTTT
D gene: TRBD1
clone size: NA
CDR3 length: 14
V gene: TRBV5-4
J gene: TRBJ1-6

CDR3 protein: CASALVLGGSPLHF
CDR3 DNA: TGTGCCAGCGCCCTCGTCCTCGGAGGATCACCCCTCCACTTT
D gene: NA
clone size: NA
CDR3 length: 14
V gene: TRBV27
J gene: TRBJ1-6

CDR3 protein: CASSLASRVGQGGYGYTF
CDR3 DNA: TGTGCCAGCAGCTTAGCGTCTCGGGTGGGACAGGGGGGATATGGCTACACCTTC
D gene: TRBD1
clone size: NA
CDR3 length: 18
V gene: TRBV7-2
J gene: TRBJ1-2

CDR3 protein: CASSIGVAGGTDTQYF
CDR3 DNA: TGTGCCAGTAGTATCGGGGTAGCGGGGGGCACAGATACGCAGTATTTT
D gene: TRBD2
clone size: NA
CDR3 length: 16
V gene: TRBV19
J gene: TRBJ2-3

CDR3 protein: CASSLGYGNNEQFF
CDR3 DNA: TGTGCCAGCAGTTTAGGGTACGGGAACAATGAGCAGTTCTTC
D gene: NA
clone size: NA
CDR3 length: 14
V gene: TRBV28
J gene: TRBJ2-1

CDR3 protein: CASSPGGLETQYF
CDR3 DNA: TGTGCCAGCTCACCAGGGGGCCTAGAGACCCAGTACTTC
D gene: NA
clone size: NA
CDR3 length: 13
V gene: TRBV18
J gene: TRBJ2-5

CDR3 protein: CASSLMGTGNQPQHF
CDR3 DNA: TGTGCCAGCAGCTTAATGGGGACAGGCAATCAGCCCCAGCATTTT
D gene: TRBD1
clone size: NA
CDR3 length: 15
V gene: TRBV7-2
J gene: TRBJ1-5

CDR3 protein: CASSLVRGAVALQQYF
CDR3 DNA: TGTGCCAGCAGCTTGGTTAGGGGCGCGGTAGCTCTCCAGCAGTACTTC
D gene: NA
clone size: NA
CDR3 length: 16
V gene: TRBV5-6
J gene: TRBJ2-7

CDR3 protein: CASSSGASGVNEQYF
CDR3 DNA: TGTGCCAGCAGCTCGGGGGCAAGCGGGGTGAACGAGCAGTACTTC
D gene: NA
clone size: NA
CDR3 length: 15
V gene: TRBV28
J gene: TRBJ2-7

CDR3 protein: CASGPRGGETQYF
CDR3 DNA: TGTGCTAGTGGTCCGCGGGGCGGAGAGACCCAGTACTTC
D gene: NA
clone size: NA
CDR3 length: 13
V gene: TRBV12-5
J gene: TRBJ2-5

CDR3 protein: CSVVDRGSNEQYF
CDR3 DNA: TGCAGCGTTGTAGACAGGGGCTCGAACGAGCAGTACTTC
D gene: TRBD1
clone size: NA
CDR3 length: 13
V gene: TRBV29-1
J gene: TRBJ2-7

CDR3 protein: CASSPQGNTIYF
CDR3 DNA: TGTGCCAGCAGTCCGCAGGGAAACACCATATATTTT
D gene: NA
clone size: few
CDR3 length: 12
V gene: TRBV12-3/TRBV12-4
J gene: TRBJ1-3

CDR3 protein: CASSATGGVLRKLFF
CDR3 DNA: TGTGCCAGTAGCGCAACGGGGGGAGTCCTACGAAAACTGTTTTTT
D gene: NA
clone size: NA
CDR3 length: 15
V gene: TRBV19
J gene: TRBJ1-4

CDR3 protein: CASSYSGGVEPQHF
CDR3 DNA: TGTGCCAGCAGTTACTCGGGGGGGGTTGAGCCCCAGCATTTT
D gene: NA
clone size: NA
CDR3 length: 14
V gene: TRBV6-5
J gene: TRBJ1-5

CDR3 protein: CASSQGPGGTDTQYF
CDR3 DNA: TGTGCCAGTAGTCAGGGCCCGGGTGGGACAGATACGCAGTATTTT
D gene: NA
clone size: NA
CDR3 length: 15
V gene: TRBV19
J gene: TRBJ2-3

CDR3 protein: CASSLARDSSNTEAFF
CDR3 DNA: TGTGCCAGCAGCTTGGCCCGGGACAGCTCCAACACTGAAGCTTTCTTT
D gene: TRBD1
clone size: few
CDR3 length: 16
V gene: TRBV5-4
J gene: TRBJ1-1

CDR3 protein: CATSDQQKIYGYTF
CDR3 DNA: TGTGCCACCAGTGACCAACAGAAGATCTATGGCTACACCTTC
D gene: NA
clone size: NA
CDR3 length: 14
V gene: TRBV24-1
J gene: TRBJ1-2

CDR3 protein: CASSLYLSRGRGGYTF
CDR3 DNA: TGTGCCAGCAGCTTGTATCTTTCACGGGGGAGGGGAGGCTACACCTTC
D gene: NA
clone size: NA
CDR3 length: 16
V gene: TRBV5-4
J gene: TRBJ1-2

CDR3 protein: CAISGREYGYTF
CDR3 DNA: TGTGCCATCAGTGGAAGGGAGTATGGCTACACCTTC
D gene: NA
clone size: NA
CDR3 length: 12
V gene: TRBV10-3
J gene: TRBJ1-2

CDR3 protein: CASSLGGSPGETQYF
CDR3 DNA: TGTGCCAGCAGCTTAGGCGGGTCACCCGGGGAGACCCAGTACTTC
D gene: NA
clone size: NA
CDR3 length: 15
V gene: TRBV7-3
J gene: TRBJ2-5

CDR3 protein: CASTRRANYGYTF
CDR3 DNA: TGTGCCAGCACCCGACGGGCTAACTATGGCTACACCTTC
D gene: NA
clone size: NA
CDR3 length: 13
V gene: TRBV5-8
J gene: TRBJ1-2

CDR3 protein: CASSPQTGGSTGNTIYF
CDR3 DNA: TGTGCCAGCTCACCACAGACAGGGGGGTCGACTGGAAACACCATATATTTT
D gene: TRBD1
clone size: NA
CDR3 length: 17
V gene: TRBV18
J gene: TRBJ1-3

CDR3 protein: CSVAGTGGSNEQFF
CDR3 DNA: TGCAGCGTCGCCGGGACAGGGGGATCCAATGAGCAGTTCTTC
D gene: TRBD1
clone size: NA
CDR3 length: 14
V gene: TRBV29-1
J gene: TRBJ2-1

CDR3 protein: CASSLRPNTEAFF
CDR3 DNA: TGTGCCAGCAGTTTACGTCCGAACACTGAAGCTTTCTTT
D gene: NA
clone size: NA
CDR3 length: 13
V gene: TRBV28
J gene: TRBJ1-1

CDR3 protein: CASSLAPGNYGYTF
CDR3 DNA: TGTGCCAGCAGCTTAGCTCCCGGGAACTATGGCTACACCTTC
D gene: NA
clone size: NA
CDR3 length: 14
V gene: TRBV7-3
J gene: TRBJ1-2

CDR3 protein: CASSQQGRQPQHF
CDR3 DNA: TGTGCCAGCAGTCAACAGGGAAGACAGCCCCAGCATTTT
D gene: NA
clone size: NA
CDR3 length: 13
V gene: TRBV28
J gene: TRBJ1-5

CDR3 protein: CASSRWGGYEQYF
CDR3 DNA: TGTGCCAGCTCCCGATGGGGGGGCTACGAGCAGTACTTC
D gene: TRBD2
clone size: NA
CDR3 length: 13
V gene: TRBV12-3/TRBV12-4
J gene: TRBJ2-7

CDR3 protein: CAISEKGPRGYGYTF
CDR3 DNA: TGTGCCATCAGTGAAAAGGGCCCCCGGGGCTATGGCTACACCTTC
D gene: NA
clone size: NA
CDR3 length: 15
V gene: TRBV10-3
J gene: TRBJ1-2

CDR3 protein: CASASAGQSNYGYTF
CDR3 DNA: TGTGCCAGCGCCTCCGCGGGACAGAGTAACTATGGCTACACCTTC
D gene: TRBD1
clone size: few
CDR3 length: 15
V gene: TRBV18
J gene: TRBJ1-2

CDR3 protein: CASSVEEVAYGYTF
CDR3 DNA: TGTGCCAGCAGCGTAGAGGAGGTTGCCTATGGCTACACCTTC
D gene: NA
clone size: NA
CDR3 length: 14
V gene: TRBV9
J gene: TRBJ1-2

CDR3 protein: CASSRGGGQDTQYF
CDR3 DNA: TGTGCCAGCAGTAGAGGAGGGGGCCAAGATACGCAGTATTTT
D gene: NA
clone size: NA
CDR3 length: 14
V gene: TRBV6-6
J gene: TRBJ2-3

CDR3 protein: CASSLEAAAYEQYF
CDR3 DNA: TGCGCCAGCAGCTTGGAGGCAGCGGCCTACGAGCAGTACTTC
D gene: NA
clone size: NA
CDR3 length: 14
V gene: TRBV5-1
J gene: TRBJ2-7